The 27 T cell receptor beta chains presented below share a single source sample, sequenced in a study of shared clonotypes between healthy human individuals. TCRdb's copy holds only in-frame clones and misses some; the assay was immunoSEQ multiplex PCR. The table lists 530,000 or so clones, roughly 85% of them singletons. Sequencing input: PBMCs. Every receptor here comes from a woman aged 40 to 55 in good health. Some clones in this sample may be carry-over from other donors' samples.

The V gene is TRBV2, the J gene TRBJ2-3, with TRBD2 identical over 8 bases. The CDR3 sequence is 15 residues long. V lost 3 bases to trimming and J lost 1 base; unmatched junction nucleotides: 3. The germline gives CDR1 SNHLY, CDR2 FYNNEI. The CDR3 loop is CASSDELAGTDTQYF. The CDR3, as DNA: TGTGCCAGCAGTGACGAACTAGCGGGCACAGATACGCAGTATTTT.

The chain employs TRBV6-5 and TRBJ2-7; TRBD2 is a possible D gene (5 bases). Germline V gene sequence: CDR1 MNHEY, CDR2 SVGAGI. The CDR3 is made up of 14 amino acids. V was cut by 2 bases and J by 6 bases, with 14 bases left in between. The CDR3 DNA reads as TGTGCCAGCAGTTACATTAGAGGGTCTGGCGAGCAGTACTTC. Its translation: CASSYIRGSGEQYF.

V is TRBV5-1 and J is TRBJ2-3; 11 bases fit TRBD2. The CDR3 consists of 17 residues. The V segment lost 0 bases and the J segment 0 bases; nucleotides outside the gene matches: 3. Germline V gene lookup returns CDR1 SGHRS and CDR2 YFSETQ. The DNA of the CDR3 is TGCGCCAGCAGCTTGGAGACTAGCGGGGCCAGCACAGATACGCAGTATTTT. This encodes CASSLETSGASTDTQYF.

This chain uses TRBV5-3 with TRBJ1-2; D is perhaps TRBD1 (6 bases). TRBV5-3 is sorted into the ORF group, with uncertain function. Trimming took off 0 bases at V and 0 bases at J, with 9 bases between the two ends. The CDR3 covers 15 residues. CDR3 protein: CARSLVTGSNYGYTF. In nucleotides, the CDR3 is TGTGCCAGAAGCTTGGTGACAGGATCTAACTATGGCTACACCTTC.

The rearrangement joins TRBV28 to TRBJ1-5; D unresolved. The CDR3 runs to 15 residues. Germline V lookup: CDR1 MDHEN, CDR2 SYDVKM. Trimming stripped 5 bases from V and 1 base from J, with 12 bases between. CDR3 residues: CASSPPGGSNQPQHF. For the CDR3, the DNA is TGTGCCAGCAGTCCGCCGGGTGGGAGCAATCAGCCCCAGCATTTT. Combining the CDR3 with reference TRBV28 and TRBJ1-5 gives the whole variable domain DVKVTQSSRYLVKRTGEKVFLECVQDMDHENMFWYRQDPGLGLRLIYFSYDVKMKEKGDIPEGYSVSREKKERFSLILESASTNQTSMYLCASSPPGGSNQPQHFGDGTRLSIL.

V and J are TRBV6-6 and TRBJ2-5; D remains ambiguous. Trimming removed 7 bases from V and 1 base from J, with 13 bases in between. The CDR3 spans 14 residues. The germline V gene encodes CDR1 MNHNY and CDR2 SVGAGI (reference sequence). The CDR3 DNA reads as TGTGCCAGCACCAGCCGGGTGGGCCAAGAGACCCAGTACTTC. Protein product: CASTSRVGQETQYF.

DNA of the CDR3: TGTGCCAGCAGCCAAGCGGACCCCGCGGCGCCCCTCCACTTT. Protein sequence: CASSQADPAAPLHF. The chain couples TRBV4-2 to TRBJ1-6; D ambiguous. Germline V gene data show CDR1 as LGHNA and CDR2 as YNFKEQ. V shed 1 base and J shed 13 bases, with 14 bases lying between them. The CDR3 length is 14 residues.

The V and J genes are TRBV5-4 and TRBJ2-1; the match to TRBD2 covers 16 bases. Trimming cost V 3 bases and J 13 bases; bases outside gene matches: 4. Germline loops: CDR1 SGHNT, CDR2 YYREEE (reference sequence). The CDR3 runs to 14 residues. The CDR3 sequence is CASSSGLAGGPQFF. CDR3 in DNA: TGTGCCAGCAGCTCGGGACTAGCGGGAGGGCCTCAGTTCTTC. Based on the CDR3 plus reference TRBV5-4 and TRBJ2-1, the full variable domain is ETGVTQSPTHLIKTRGQQVTLRCSSQSGHNTVSWYQQALGQGPQFIFQYYREEENGRGNFPPRFSGLQFPNYSSELNVNALELDDSALYLCASSSGLAGGPQFFGPGTRLTVL.

This chain uses TRBV2 with TRBJ2-7; perhaps D is TRBD1 or TRBD2 (5 bases each). This CDR3 spans 13 amino acids. CDR1 and CDR2 from the germline V gene are SNHLY and FYNNEI. The germline V and J ends were trimmed by 9 bases and 2 bases, with 14 bases remaining between them. DNA of the CDR3: TGTGCCAGTTCAGGGAGACCTACCTACGAGCAGTACTTC. It encodes CASSGRPTYEQYF.

About this clone: The same CDR3 is also encoded by other DNA sequences in this sample. V gene TRBV28 combines with J gene TRBJ1-1; D remains unclear. Germline lookup yields CDR1 MDHEN and CDR2 SYDVKM. V lost 5 bases, J lost 1 base, and 11 bases lay in between. CDR3 size: 14 residues. CDR3 sequence: CASSLTQENTEAFF. The CDR3 nucleotides are TGTGCCAGCAGTCTCACACAAGAGAACACTGAAGCTTTCTTT.

The chain uses TRBV25-1 and TRBJ2-1; D uncertain. The germline gives CDR1 MGHDK, CDR2 SYGVNS. CDR3 length: 12 residues. V was trimmed by 2 bases and J by 7 bases, leaving 6 bases between them. CDR3 sequence: CASSEKWNEQFF. The DNA for the CDR3 is TGTGCCAGCAGTGAAAAATGGAATGAGCAGTTCTTC.

J is TRBJ1-4 and V is TRBV5-1, with 7 bases aligning to TRBD1. Germline values: CDR1 SGHRS, CDR2 YFSETQ. The CDR3 length is 13 residues. Trimming cost V 2 bases and J 8 bases; bases outside gene matches: 3. The CDR3 DNA follows: TGCGCCAGCAGCTTAGGGGGCGAAGAAAAACTGTTTTTT. Translation: CASSLGGEEKLFF.

The V and J genes are TRBV7-9 and TRBJ2-5; D remains ambiguous. The V end was cut by 5 bases, the J end by 4 bases, with 14 bases between. CDR1 and CDR2 (germline): SEHNR, FQNEAQ (reference sequence). This CDR3 is 14 amino acids long. In nucleotides, the CDR3 is TGTGCCAGCAGCCCTGCCCCCGACGGAGAGACCCAGTACTTC. Encoded protein: CASSPAPDGETQYF.

The chain links TRBV6-5 to TRBJ1-2, with 7 bases lining up with TRBD1. Germline trimming cut 4 bases from V and 8 bases from J; bases unmatched to any gene: 13. CDR1 is MNHEY and CDR2 is SVGAGI in the germline V gene. The length of the CDR3 is 15 residues. This CDR3 reads CASSSSQQGFEGYTF. The CDR3 DNA follows: TGTGCCAGCAGTTCCAGTCAACAGGGGTTTGAGGGCTACACCTTC.

This chain connects TRBV7-8 to TRBJ1-5, with unresolved D. Germline V lookup: CDR1 SGHVS, CDR2 FQNEAQ. The V and J ends lost 4 bases and 0 bases respectively, with 13 bases between them. CDR3 length: 16 residues. The CDR3 bases are TGTGCCAGCAGCTCCACCCGATTGTATAGCAATCAGCCCCAGCATTTT. This codes for CASSSTRLYSNQPQHF.

This chain uses TRBV28 with TRBJ2-3; 10 nucleotides align to TRBD2. CDR1 and CDR2 from the germline V gene are MDHEN and SYDVKM. J lost 2 bases, V lost 1 base, and 6 bases had no gene match. The CDR3 sequence is 17 residues long. In nucleotides, the CDR3 is TGTGCCAGCAGTTTATCGACTAGCGGGCTGTACACAGATACGCAGTATTTT. Translation gives CASSLSTSGLYTDTQYF.

This chain links TRBV4-2 with TRBJ2-2; perhaps D is TRBD1 or TRBD2 (5 bases each). Germline V gene data show CDR1 as LGHNA and CDR2 as YNFKEQ. Trimming cost V 0 bases and J 6 bases, with 8 bases left between them. This CDR3 is built from 14 residues. For the CDR3, the DNA is TGTGCCAGCAGCCAAGACAGGGAGCCCGGGGAGCTGTTTTTT. Encoded protein: CASSQDREPGELFF.

This clone occurred a few times. CDR3 region: CASSLGGGQGRNGYTF. DNA of the CDR3: TGTGCCAGCAGCTTGGGGGGCGGACAGGGACGGAATGGCTACACCTTC. The rearrangement joins TRBV5-4 to TRBJ1-2; 8 bases are shared with TRBD1. V shed 0 bases, J shed 6 bases, and the junction held 10 bases outside the gene matches. The CDR3 spans 16 residues. Germline CDR1 reads SGHNT; CDR2 reads YYREEE (reference sequence).

This clone was observed a few times. Written as DNA, the CDR3 is TGTGCCAGCAGCGTACAGGCCATGAACACTGAAGCTTTCTTT. As protein: CASSVQAMNTEAFF. The chain is built from TRBV9 and TRBJ1-1, with no clear D. Trimming removed 1 base from V and 0 bases from J, with 7 bases in between. Germline V lookup: CDR1 SGDLS, CDR2 YYNGEE. This CDR3 is built from 14 residues.

The rearrangement links TRBV4-3 to TRBJ2-7; D may correspond to TRBD1 or TRBD2 (5 bases each). V was shortened by 0 bases and J by 4 bases, with 13 bases between the two germline ends. CDR3 length: 15 amino acids. From germline, CDR1 is LGHNA and CDR2 YSLEER. DNA of the CDR3: TGCGCCAGCAGCCAAGAGGGGACCTCGGGATACGAGCAGTACTTC. Translation gives CASSQEGTSGYEQYF.

The chain employs TRBV7-6 and TRBJ1-5; the D is unclear. V was shortened by 0 bases and J by 7 bases, with 10 bases between the two germline ends. Germline V lookup: CDR1 SGHVS, CDR2 FNYEAQ. The CDR3 totals 14 residues. CDR3 region: CASSLARAAQPQHF. CDR3 bases: TGTGCCAGCAGCTTAGCGCGGGCGGCACAGCCCCAGCATTTT. The complete variable domain, with remaining parts taken from reference TRBV7-6 and TRBJ1-5, reads GAGVSQSPRYKVTKRGQDVALRCDPISGHVSLYWYRQALGQGPEFLTYFNYEAQQDKSGLPNDRFSAERPEGSISTLTIQRTEQRDSAMYRCASSLARAAQPQHFGDGTRLSIL.

The chain joins TRBV4-1 to TRBJ2-7; TRBD2 agrees at 11 bases. J gave up 4 bases and V 4 bases, and 6 bases lay outside the gene matches. Per germline, CDR1 MGHRA and CDR2 YSYEKL. The CDR3 is made up of 15 amino acids. The CDR3 region is CASSRPLAGVYEQYF. CDR3 coding DNA: TGCGCCAGCAGCCGCCCACTAGCGGGAGTTTACGAGCAGTACTTC.

The chain uses TRBV28 and TRBJ1-4; D is possibly TRBD1 (6 bases). Trimming cost V 1 base and J 0 bases, with 9 bases left between them. The CDR3 runs 16 residues. Germline V gene sequence: CDR1 MDHEN, CDR2 SYDVKM. The CDR3 here is CASSLSGASTNEKLFF. The CDR3 coding sequence is TGTGCCAGCAGTTTATCGGGGGCCTCAACTAATGAAAAACTGTTTTTT.

The CDR3 here is CAWSQGNSPLHF. CDR3 in DNA: TGTGCCTGGAGCCAGGGGAATTCACCCCTCCACTTT. This chain links TRBV30 with TRBJ1-6, with D maybe TRBD1 (6 bases). This CDR3 region has 12 residues. Germline CDR1 GTSNPN, CDR2 SVGIG (reference sequence). The ends were cut back, 3 bases at V and 7 bases at J, with 7 bases in the middle. Combining the CDR3 with reference TRBV30 and TRBJ1-6 gives the whole variable domain SQTIHQWPATLVQPVGSPLSLECTVEGTSNPNLYWYRQAAGRGLQLLFYSVGIGQISSEVPQNLSASRPQDRQFILSSKKLLLSDSGFYLCAWSQGNSPLHFGNGTRLTVT.

The rearrangement joins TRBV5-1 to TRBJ1-4, with D possibly TRBD1 on 6 matching bases. The V gene lost 4 bases and the J gene lost 1 base, with 14 bases spanning the gap. The CDR3 consists of 16 residues. Germline V lookup: CDR1 SGHRS, CDR2 YFSETQ. For the CDR3, the DNA is TGCGCCAGCAGCCCCCAGGGGTTGGGAACTAATGAAAAACTGTTTTTT. Its protein product is CASSPQGLGTNEKLFF.

Comments on this clone: At one end the junction does not follow the germline gene, possibly because of a read error. The chain couples TRBV5-1 to TRBJ2-3; unclear D gene. This CDR3 is 14 amino acids long. Per the germline V gene, CDR1 is SGHRS and CDR2 is YFSETQ. The DNA of the CDR3 is TGCGCCAGCAGCTTGGCCAACGAAGGCGCCCCACCCCATTTT. This gives the protein CASSLANEGAPPHF.

V is TRBV19 and J is TRBJ2-5; 12 nucleotides agree with TRBD2. V shed 7 bases and J 4 bases; nucleotides not matched to a gene: 10. Germline V gives CDR1 LNHDA, CDR2 SQIVND (reference sequence). The CDR3 loop spans 16 amino acids. CDR3 protein: CASMGATSGSGETQYF. In nucleotides, the CDR3 is TGTGCCAGTATGGGGGCGACTAGCGGGAGCGGAGAGACCCAGTACTTC. The whole variable domain, remainder taken from reference TRBV19 and TRBJ2-5, is DGGITQSPKYLFRKEGQNVTLSCEQNLNHDAMYWYRQDPGQGLRLIYYSQIVNDFQKGDIAEGYSVSREKKESFPLTVTSAQKNPTAFYLCASMGATSGSGETQYFGPGTRLLVL.